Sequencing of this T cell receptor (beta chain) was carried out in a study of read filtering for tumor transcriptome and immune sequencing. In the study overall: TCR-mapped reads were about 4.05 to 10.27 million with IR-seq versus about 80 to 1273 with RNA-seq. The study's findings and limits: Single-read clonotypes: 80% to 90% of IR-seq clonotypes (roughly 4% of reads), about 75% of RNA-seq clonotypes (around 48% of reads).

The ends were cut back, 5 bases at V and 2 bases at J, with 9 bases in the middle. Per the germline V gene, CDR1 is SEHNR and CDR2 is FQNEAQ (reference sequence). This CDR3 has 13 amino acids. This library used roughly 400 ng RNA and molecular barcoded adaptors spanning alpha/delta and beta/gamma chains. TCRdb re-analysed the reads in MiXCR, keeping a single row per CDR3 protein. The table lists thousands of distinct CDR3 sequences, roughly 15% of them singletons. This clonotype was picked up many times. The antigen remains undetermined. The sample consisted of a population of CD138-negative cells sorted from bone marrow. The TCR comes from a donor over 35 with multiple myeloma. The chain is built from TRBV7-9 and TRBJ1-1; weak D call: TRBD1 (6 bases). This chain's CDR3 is CASSGQFNTEAFF. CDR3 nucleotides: TGTGCCAGCAGCGGACAGTTCAACACTGAAGCTTTCTTT. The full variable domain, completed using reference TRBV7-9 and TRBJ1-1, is DTGVSQNPRHKITKRGQNVTFRCDPISEHNRLYWYRQTLGQGPEFLTYFQNEAQLEKSRLLSDRFSAERPKGSFSTLEIQRTEQGDSAMYLCASSGQFNTEAFFGQGTRLTVV.